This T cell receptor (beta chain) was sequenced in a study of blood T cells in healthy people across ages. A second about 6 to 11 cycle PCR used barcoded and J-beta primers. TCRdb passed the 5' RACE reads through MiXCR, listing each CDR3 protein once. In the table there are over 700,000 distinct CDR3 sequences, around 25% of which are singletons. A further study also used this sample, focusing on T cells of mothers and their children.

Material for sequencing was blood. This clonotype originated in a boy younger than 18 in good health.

The CDR3 DNA reads TGTGCCAGCAGCTTAATCGGTCCCAGCAGCGGGATCTCCTACGAGCAGTACTTC. Translating gives CASSLIGPSSGISYEQYF. The chain recombines TRBV7-2 with TRBJ2-5; 7 bases match TRBD2. The J call may be faulty, since TRBJ2-7 better matches the DNA end. Germline V CDR1 and CDR2: SGHTA, FQGNSA. The CDR3 extends over 18 amino acids.